A selection of T cell receptor beta chains follows, all from one sample in a study of cytomegalovirus exposure and HLA in healthy donors. Assay: immunoSEQ multiplex PCR; the TCRdb copy retains only in-frame clones and omits some. The table lists roughly 300,000 clones, 86% of them singletons. Sequenced: PBMCs. All receptors derive from a woman aged 18-29 years in good health and CMV-seronegative. CDR3s include the opening cysteine and the closing phenylalanine or tryptophan. The D gene is left open where the match is weak. Part of the rows lack a size; the others show once, few, many or a class for expanded clones.

D,size,V,J,CDR3,DNA
TRBD1,.,TRBV7-2,TRBJ2-7,CASSHGTGGSGEQYF,TGTGCCAGCAGCCACGGGACAGGGGGGTCGGGGGAGCAGTACTTC
.,.,TRBV4-3,TRBJ2-4,CASSQGGTTLAKNIQYF,TGCGCCAGCAGCCAAGGGGGGACAACTCTAGCCAAAAACATTCAGTACTTC
.,.,TRBV5-1,TRBJ2-7,CASSLETYGYEQYF,TGCGCCAGCAGCTTGGAGACCTACGGGTACGAGCAGTACTTC
.,.,TRBV12-2,TRBJ2-7,CASRLESDMEGSGTQVSEQYF,TGTGCAAGTCGCTTAGAAAGCGACATGGAGGGGAGCGGGACTCAAGTCTCCGAGCAGTACTTC
.,.,TRBV6-5,TRBJ1-2,CASSLQQGTVGYTF,TGTGCCAGCAGCTTACAGCAGGGTACGGTTGGCTACACCTTC
.,.,TRBV7-2,TRBJ2-1,CASSLASDLPYNEQFF,TGTGCCAGCAGCTTAGCTAGCGACCTACCCTACAATGAGCAGTTCTTC
.,.,TRBV5-1,TRBJ2-1,CASSPGDSSQFF,TGCGCCAGCAGCCCTGGGGACTCGTCGCAGTTCTTC
.,many,TRBV5-5,TRBJ1-5,CASSLSTQNQPQHF,TGTGCCAGCAGTCTCAGCACACAGAATCAGCCCCAGCATTTT
.,.,TRBV27,TRBJ2-7,CASSLWGGVTYEQYF,TGTGCCAGCAGTTTATGGGGCGGGGTGACCTACGAGCAGTACTTC
TRBD1,.,TRBV6-5,TRBJ2-1,CASRDRWSYNEQFF,TGTGCCAGCAGGGACAGGTGGTCCTACAATGAGCAGTTCTTC
TRBD2,.,TRBV5-4,TRBJ2-3,CASSLGLGGDTQYF,TGTGCCAGCAGCTTAGGCTTGGGGGGGGATACGCAGTATTTT
.,.,TRBV7-2,TRBJ2-1,CASSLVPPGNGNEQFF,TGTGCCAGCAGCTTAGTGCCCCCAGGGAATGGCAATGAGCAGTTCTTC
TRBD2,.,TRBV7-3,TRBJ2-1,CASSSGGRAFYNEQFF,TGTGCCAGCAGCTCCGGGGGGAGGGCCTTTTACAATGAGCAGTTCTTC
TRBD2,.,TRBV27,TRBJ2-3,CASSSQGLAVGLDTQYF,TGTGCCAGCAGTTCACAAGGACTAGCGGTAGGACTAGATACGCAGTATTTT
TRBD1,.,TRBV7-7,TRBJ2-5,CASSSPTGGVQTQYF,TGTGCTAGCAGCTCCCCGACAGGGGGCGTACAGACCCAGTACTTC
.,.,TRBV13,TRBJ1-5,CASSLGRQPQHF,TGTGCCAGCAGCTTAGGGCGTCAGCCCCAGCATTTT
.,.,TRBV28,TRBJ2-2,CASSPGTGELFF,TGTGCCAGCAGTCCAGGGACCGGGGAGCTGTTTTTT
.,.,TRBV28,TRBJ1-2,CASSLRQGTYGYTF,TGTGCCAGCAGTTTAAGGCAGGGGACCTATGGCTACACCTTC
TRBD1,.,TRBV2,TRBJ1-1,CASSFSTGAPTEAFF,TGTGCCAGCAGTTTTTCCACAGGGGCTCCGACTGAAGCTTTCTTT
TRBD1,.,TRBV19,TRBJ1-2,CASTRGLFEWGKSDGYTF,TGTGCCAGCACTAGGGGGCTCTTCGAATGGGGAAAGTCGGATGGCTACACCTTC
.,.,TRBV2,TRBJ1-2,CASSLDTPRWGYTF,TGTGCCAGCAGTTTGGACACTCCTAGGTGGGGCTACACCTTC
.,many,TRBV16,TRBJ2-1,CASNKEHYYNEQFF,TGTGCCAGCAATAAAGAACATTACTACAATGAGCAGTTCTTC
TRBD1,.,TRBV4-3,TRBJ2-7,CASSPARDRGYEQYF,TGCGCCAGCAGCCCGGCTCGGGACAGGGGGTACGAGCAGTACTTC
.,.,TRBV30,TRBJ2-5,CAWSRIRGETQYF,TGTGCCTGGAGTCGAATAAGGGGAGAGACCCAGTACTTC
TRBD1,.,TRBV5-8,TRBJ2-7,CASSQDTGGSYEQYF,TGTGCCAGCAGCCAAGATACAGGGGGATCCTACGAGCAGTACTTC
TRBD1,.,TRBV18,TRBJ2-7,CASSRQPGQGSSYEQYF,TGTGCCAGCTCACGACAACCGGGACAGGGGAGCTCCTACGAGCAGTACTTC